One and the same sample provided the 27 T cell receptor beta chains below, sequenced in a study of T cell changes during pregnancy in multiple sclerosis. Assay: immunoSEQ multiplex PCR; the TCRdb copy retains only in-frame clones and omits some. Of about 54,000 clones in the sample, 91% are singletons; the top ten hold about 1.2%. The sequencing used peripheral blood, collected after pregnancy. These receptors were obtained from a female donor in good health, enrolled as a control in a pregnancy study.

J is TRBJ2-3 and V is TRBV6-4; TRBD2 matches at 10 bases. V was pared by 9 bases and J by 2 bases, with 5 bases of the junction left unmatched. Germline-derived CDR1 and CDR2 are MRHNA and SNTAGT. The CDR3 has 14 residues. CDR3 coding DNA: TGTGCCAGTCGTGGGACTAGCGTCACAGATACGCAGTATTTT. Amino acids: CASRGTSVTDTQYF.

V is TRBV2 and J is TRBJ1-5; D call uncertain. Germline CDR1 reads SNHLY; CDR2 reads FYNNEI. The V end was cut by 3 bases, the J end by 6 bases, with 6 bases between. The CDR3 loop spans 12 amino acids. The CDR3 DNA reads TGTGCCAGCAGTGACCCCGTTCAGCCCCAGCATTTT. Translating it yields CASSDPVQPQHF.

The gene calls are TRBV4-3 and TRBJ2-1; 12 bases fit TRBD2. Trimming removed 1 base from V and 6 bases from J; junction bases left unmatched: 13. Germline loops: CDR1 LGHNA, CDR2 YSLEER. The CDR3 runs 19 residues. As DNA, the CDR3 is TGCGCCAGCAGCCAAGTAATCCTAGCGGGAGGGCCAGTACGCAATGAGCAGTTCTTC. Its protein product is CASSQVILAGGPVRNEQFF.

This clone has a handful of counts. CDR3 sequence reads: CASREDRGDQPQHF. The CDR3 coding sequence is TGTGCCAGTAGGGAGGACAGGGGGGATCAGCCCCAGCATTTT. The chain joins TRBV19 to TRBJ1-5; 10 bases are shared with TRBD1. Trimming removed 6 bases from V and 5 bases from J; junction bases left unmatched: 4. Germline V gene data show CDR1 as LNHDA and CDR2 as SQIVND (reference sequence). CDR3 length: 14 amino acids. The full variable domain, rest sourced from reference TRBV19 and TRBJ1-5, is DGGITQSPKYLFRKEGQNVTLSCEQNLNHDAMYWYRQDPGQGLRLIYYSQIVNDFQKGDIAEGYSVSREKKESFPLTVTSAQKNPTAFYLCASREDRGDQPQHFGDGTRLSIL.

This chain links TRBV28 with TRBJ2-7; D not resolved. The CDR3 has 13 residues. The V and J ends lost 3 bases and 3 bases respectively, with 9 bases between them. Germline V gives CDR1 MDHEN, CDR2 SYDVKM. CDR3: CASSFLNLYEQYF. The DNA of the CDR3 is TGTGCCAGCAGTTTCCTAAATCTCTACGAGCAGTACTTC. Full variable domain (remainder filled in from reference TRBV28 and TRBJ2-7): DVKVTQSSRYLVKRTGEKVFLECVQDMDHENMFWYRQDPGLGLRLIYFSYDVKMKEKGDIPEGYSVSREKKERFSLILESASTNQTSMYLCASSFLNLYEQYFGPGTRLTVT.

The chain combines TRBV10-3 with TRBJ2-7; D is uncertain. The CDR3 has 15 residues. Trimming took off 2 bases at V and 2 bases at J, with 13 bases between the two ends. Per germline, CDR1 ENHRY and CDR2 SYGVKD. The DNA for the CDR3 is TGTGCCATCAGTGAGGCCACAAGACTTACCTACGAGCAGTACTTC. Protein: CAISEATRLTYEQYF.

The table lists this clone with a count of one. The V call is TRBV7-2, the J call TRBJ1-1; a possible D gene is TRBD1 (6 bases). CDR1 is SGHTA and CDR2 is FQGNSA in the germline V gene. V was clipped by 5 bases and J by 6 bases, with 22 bases between them. This CDR3 spans 16 amino acids. CDR3 DNA: TGTGCCAGCAGCCCAGGTGGAAGGCAGGGGAGCGCTGAAGCTTTCTTT. The encoded protein is CASSPGGRQGSAEAFF. The whole variable domain, remainder taken from reference TRBV7-2 and TRBJ1-1, is GAGVSQSPSNKVTEKGKDVELRCDPISGHTALYWYRQSLGQGLEFLIYFQGNSAPDKSGLPSDRFSAERTGGSVSTLTIQRTQQEDSAVYLCASSPGGRQGSAEAFFGQGTRLTVV.

The chain uses TRBV28 and TRBJ1-1, with 8 bases that match TRBD1. Germline CDR1 and CDR2: MDHEN and SYDVKM. CDR3 length equals 18 residues. V dropped 5 bases and J dropped 4; count of bases not matched to a gene: 18. The CDR3 sequence: CASSATPTWAGGGTEAFF. The CDR3 bases are TGTGCCAGCAGTGCCACCCCCACCTGGGCAGGGGGCGGCACTGAAGCTTTCTTT.

The chain uses TRBV27 and TRBJ2-3; 16 positions match TRBD2. The CDR3 has 18 amino acids. The germline V gene has CDR1 MNHEY and CDR2 SMNVEV (reference sequence). V trimming: 3 bases; J trimming: 6 bases; junction bases outside the gene matches: 9. The CDR3: CASSFGTSGGAGKDTQYF. The CDR3 DNA reads TGTGCCAGCAGTTTCGGGACTAGCGGGGGGGCCGGGAAGGATACGCAGTATTTT.

The chain is built from TRBV14 and TRBJ1-1; D unresolved. Looked up from germline, CDR1 is SGHDN and CDR2 is FVKESK. The ends were cut back, 0 bases at V and 0 bases at J, with 14 bases in the middle. The length of the CDR3 is 17 residues. The CDR3 region is CASSQDLGELMNTEAFF. CDR3 DNA sequence: TGTGCCAGCAGCCAAGATCTCGGAGAGCTGATGAACACTGAAGCTTTCTTT.

The V and J genes are TRBV4-3 and TRBJ2-7, with 7 positions matching TRBD2. Unmatched junction bases numbered 18, after V lost 0 bases and J lost 7 bases. The CDR3 sequence is 18 residues long. Looked up from germline, CDR1 is LGHNA and CDR2 is YSLEER. CDR3 sequence (DNA): TGCGCCAGCAGCCAAGATGCGGTCGCCCTAGCGGAGCCTTTGGAGCAGTACTTC. This sequence encodes CASSQDAVALAEPLEQYF.

The V gene is TRBV27, the J gene TRBJ1-2; possible D gene TRBD1, 5 bases. This CDR3 is 13 amino acids long. The germline V and J ends were trimmed by 5 bases and 4 bases, with 11 bases remaining between them. Germline V gene lookup returns CDR1 MNHEY and CDR2 SMNVEV (reference sequence). The CDR3 DNA sequence: TGTGCCAGCAGTCCCATGACAGTCTATGGCTACACCTTC. Encoded protein: CASSPMTVYGYTF.

The chain has TRBV18 and TRBJ1-1; D is perhaps TRBD1 (6 bases). This CDR3 spans 18 amino acids. The V and J ends lost 3 bases and 0 bases respectively, with 20 bases between them. Looked up from germline, CDR1 is KGHSH and CDR2 is LQKENI. CDR3 nucleotide sequence: TGTGCCAGCTCACCGTTGGACAGTCCTCAGGCTTTGAACACTGAAGCTTTCTTT. This sequence encodes CASSPLDSPQALNTEAFF.

This chain joins TRBV7-2 and TRBJ1-6; no definite D call. CDR3 size: 12 residues. V lost 4 bases to trimming and J lost 6 bases, with 4 bases between them. Germline-derived CDR1 and CDR2 are SGHTA and FQGNSA. CDR3: CASSWSNSPLHF. The DNA for the CDR3 is TGTGCCAGCAGCTGGAGTAATTCACCCCTCCACTTT. The entire variable domain, with the rest obtained from reference TRBV7-2 and TRBJ1-6, is as follows: GAGVSQSPSNKVTEKGKDVELRCDPISGHTALYWYRQSLGQGLEFLIYFQGNSAPDKSGLPSDRFSAERTGGSVSTLTIQRTQQEDSAVYLCASSWSNSPLHFGNGTRLTVT.

The CDR3 region is CASSYLTGAGKGPQHF. The CDR3 DNA reads TGTGCCAGCAGTTACCTGACAGGGGCCGGGAAGGGACCCCAGCATTTT. This chain uses TRBV6-5 with TRBJ1-5; 8 bases are shared with TRBD1. The CDR3 length is 16 residues. The germline CDR1 and CDR2 sequences are MNHEY and SVGAGI. V lost 2 bases and J lost 10; bases outside the gene matches: 13.

The chain recombines TRBV6-1 with TRBJ2-7; D may be TRBD1 (5 bases). V lost 7 bases to trimming and J lost 0 bases, with 13 bases between them. CDR1 and CDR2 (germline): MNHNS, SASEGT. This CDR3 spans 14 amino acids. As DNA, the CDR3 is TGTGCCAGCATATTCCTAGGGGTCTCCTACGAGCAGTACTTC. Translation: CASIFLGVSYEQYF.

The chain couples TRBV18 to TRBJ1-5; 11 nucleotides agree with TRBD1. CDR1 and CDR2 from the germline V gene are KGHSH and LQKENI. V was pared by 5 bases and J by 1 base, with 4 bases of the junction left unmatched. The CDR3 consists of 16 residues. CDR3 protein: CASSAGQGGSNQPQHF. CDR3 in DNA: TGTGCCAGCTCAGCGGGACAGGGGGGGAGCAATCAGCCCCAGCATTTT.

The CDR3 protein is CASTGQASVETQYF. In DNA form, the CDR3 reads TGCGCCAGTACCGGACAGGCCTCGGTGGAGACCCAGTACTTC. The chain employs TRBV5-1 and TRBJ2-5, with TRBD1 matching over 7 bases. Germline CDR1 and CDR2: SGHRS and YFSETQ. With V trimmed by 8 bases and J by 5 bases, 12 bases remained unmatched. CDR3 length equals 14 residues.

The chain employs TRBV4-1 and TRBJ2-1; 9 bases are shared with TRBD1. Germline V gene data show CDR1 as MGHRA and CDR2 as YSYEKL. The CDR3 extends over 14 amino acids. The junction had 8 bases not matched to a gene; V was cut back by 7 bases and J by 7 bases. This CDR3 reads CASTRTGQGNEQFF. In DNA, the CDR3 is TGCGCCAGCACCCGTACGGGACAGGGTAATGAGCAGTTCTTC.

About this clone: Relative to the germline gene, one junction end is altered; a read error may explain this. The genes are TRBV7-2 and TRBJ2-7, with 7 bases fitting TRBD2. In germline, CDR1 is SGHTA, CDR2 FQGNSA. The CDR3 covers 12 residues. CDR3 sequence (DNA): TGTGCCAGCAGCCTAGCGGTAGTCGAGCAGTACTTC. It encodes CASSLAVVEQYF.

The chain combines TRBV14 with TRBJ1-1, with D possibly TRBD1 on 6 matching bases. V gave up 2 bases and J gave up 1 base, with 11 bases separating them. The germline V gene has CDR1 SGHDN and CDR2 FVKESK. The CDR3 has 15 residues. The CDR3 reads CASSQLGQPNTEAFF. CDR3 nucleotides: TGTGCCAGCAGCCAACTTGGACAGCCGAACACTGAAGCTTTCTTT.

This clone showed up just a few times. The chain links TRBV5-1 to TRBJ1-6; TRBD1 aligns across 10 bases. J gave up 8 bases and V 2 bases, and 4 bases lay outside the gene matches. Germline CDR1 and CDR2: SGHRS and YFSETQ. The CDR3 totals 15 residues. The CDR3 sequence: CASSFLGTGDSPLHF. Here the CDR3 DNA reads TGCGCCAGCAGCTTTCTGGGGACAGGGGATTCACCCCTCCACTTT.

The chain joins TRBV4-1 to TRBJ1-1, with TRBD1 identical over 8 bases. J gave up 4 bases and V 4 bases, and 5 bases lay outside the gene matches. This CDR3 has 14 amino acids. Per the germline V gene, CDR1 is MGHRA and CDR2 is YSYEKL. The CDR3 protein is CASSLDRASTEAFF. The CDR3, as DNA: TGCGCCAGCAGCCTGGACAGGGCGAGCACTGAAGCTTTCTTT.

In this sample, this clone turned up once. The rearrangement uses TRBV6-1 and TRBJ1-1, with a possible D match to TRBD1 (5 bases). Germline values: CDR1 MNHNS, CDR2 SASEGT. Trimming stripped 7 bases from V and 5 bases from J, with 14 bases between. The CDR3 has 13 amino acids. The CDR3 region has the DNA TGTGCCAGCATAATACAGGCTGGAACTGAAGCTTTCTTT. Its protein product is CASIIQAGTEAFF.

The chain couples TRBV5-6 to TRBJ2-3; 7 positions match TRBD1. Germline V lookup: CDR1 SGHDT, CDR2 YYEEEE. This CDR3 has 16 amino acids. With 1 base clipped from V and 1 base from J, the junction kept 6 bases outside the gene matches. CDR3 sequence reads: CASSLIGGGRTDTQYF. CDR3 DNA: TGTGCCAGCAGCTTGATAGGGGGCGGACGCACAGATACGCAGTATTTT.

This chain links TRBV7-2 with TRBJ2-3; TRBD2 matches at 7 bases. This CDR3 contains 16 residues. The junction had 8 bases not matched to a gene; V was cut back by 5 bases and J by 0 bases. CDR1 is SGHTA and CDR2 is FQGNSA in the germline V gene. The chain's CDR3 is CASSPSRTRSTDTQYF. In DNA, the CDR3 is TGTGCCAGCAGCCCATCCAGGACTAGAAGCACAGATACGCAGTATTTT.

This rearrangement joins TRBV7-6 to TRBJ1-3, with unresolved D. This CDR3 is built from 15 residues. V shed 1 base and J shed 4 bases, with 11 bases lying between them. Per the germline V gene, CDR1 is SGHVS and CDR2 is FNYEAQ. The CDR3 DNA is TGTGCCAGCAGCTTAGATTTGGGAGGCGGAAACACCATATATTTT. Translating gives CASSLDLGGGNTIYF.